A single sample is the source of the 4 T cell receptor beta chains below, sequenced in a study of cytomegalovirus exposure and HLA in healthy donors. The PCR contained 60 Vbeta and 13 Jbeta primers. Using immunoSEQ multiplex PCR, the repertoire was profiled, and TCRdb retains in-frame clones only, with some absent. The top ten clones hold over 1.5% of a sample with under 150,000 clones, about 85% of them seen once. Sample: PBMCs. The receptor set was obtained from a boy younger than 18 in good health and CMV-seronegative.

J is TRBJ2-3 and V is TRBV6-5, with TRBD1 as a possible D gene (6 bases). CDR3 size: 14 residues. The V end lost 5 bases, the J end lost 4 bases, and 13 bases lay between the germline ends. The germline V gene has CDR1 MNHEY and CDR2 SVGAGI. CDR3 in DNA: TGTGCCAGCAGTAGGGGGAGTACCTCAGATACGCAGTATTTT. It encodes CASSRGSTSDTQYF.

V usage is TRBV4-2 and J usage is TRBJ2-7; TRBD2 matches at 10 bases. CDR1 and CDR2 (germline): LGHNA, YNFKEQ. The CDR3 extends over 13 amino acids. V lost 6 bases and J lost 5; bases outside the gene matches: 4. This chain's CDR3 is CASSEREGDEQYF. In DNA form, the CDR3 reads TGTGCCAGCAGTGAGCGGGAGGGGGACGAGCAGTACTTC.

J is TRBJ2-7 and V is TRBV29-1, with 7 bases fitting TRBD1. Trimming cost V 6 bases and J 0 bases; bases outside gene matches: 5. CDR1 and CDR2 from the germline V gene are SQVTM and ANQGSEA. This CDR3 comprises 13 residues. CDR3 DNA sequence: TGCAGCGTCAGGGACAGCACCTCCTACGAGCAGTACTTC. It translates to CSVRDSTSYEQYF.

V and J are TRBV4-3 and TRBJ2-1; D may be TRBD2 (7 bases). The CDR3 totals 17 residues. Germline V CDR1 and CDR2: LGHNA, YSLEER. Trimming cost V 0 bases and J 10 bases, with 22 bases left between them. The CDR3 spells CASSQDPNLGGALEQFF. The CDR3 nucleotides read TGCGCCAGCAGCCAAGATCCAAACCTAGGGGGGGCCTTGGAGCAGTTCTTC.